This T cell receptor (beta chain) was documented in a study of cytomegalovirus exposure and HLA in healthy donors. General study results and limits: Sequence variants that were highly shared formed a cluster that was likely a sequencing artifact.

In this sample, this clone turned up a few times. Antigen specificity is unknown. PCR was performed using 60 Vbeta and 13 Jbeta primers. This table comes from immunoSEQ multiplex PCR, and its TCRdb copy is limited to in-frame clones, with some not included. The table shows some 70,000 clones, with about 70% occurring only once. V gave up 8 bases and J gave up 4 bases, with 17 bases separating them. Germline V gives CDR1 SQVTM, CDR2 ANQGSEA. This CDR3 region has 13 residues. The V and J genes are TRBV29-1 and TRBJ1-2; the D gene is possibly TRBD1 (5 bases). Material for sequencing was PBMCs. This sequence originates from a woman younger than 45 in good health and CMV-seronegative. CDR3 in amino acids: CSSSAGRTYGYTF. As DNA, the CDR3 is TGCAGCTCATCCGCGGGACGGACCTATGGCTACACCTTC.